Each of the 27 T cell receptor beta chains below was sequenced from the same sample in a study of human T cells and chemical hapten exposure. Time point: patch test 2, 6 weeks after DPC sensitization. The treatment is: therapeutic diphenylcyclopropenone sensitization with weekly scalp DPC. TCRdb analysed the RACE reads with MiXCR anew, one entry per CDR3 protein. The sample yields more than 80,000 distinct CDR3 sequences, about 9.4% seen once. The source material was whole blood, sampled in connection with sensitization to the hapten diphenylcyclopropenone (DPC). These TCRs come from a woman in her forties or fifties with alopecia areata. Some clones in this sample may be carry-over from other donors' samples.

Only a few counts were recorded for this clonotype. CDR3 DNA sequence: TGCGCCAGCAGCTTGGGGGACCGGGGCTATGGCTACACCTTC. It encodes CASSLGDRGYGYTF. The chain joins TRBV5-1 to TRBJ1-2; D may be TRBD1 (5 bases). This CDR3 contains 14 residues. In germline, CDR1 is SGHRS, CDR2 YFSETQ. The V end lost 0 bases, the J end lost 4 bases, and 10 bases lay between the germline ends. Supplemented by reference TRBV5-1 and TRBJ1-2, the full variable domain reads KAGVTQTPRYLIKTRGQQVTLSCSPISGHRSVSWYQQTPGQGLQFLFEYFSETQRNKGNFPGRFSGRQFSNSRSEMNVSTLELGDSALYLCASSLGDRGYGYTFGSGTRLTVV.

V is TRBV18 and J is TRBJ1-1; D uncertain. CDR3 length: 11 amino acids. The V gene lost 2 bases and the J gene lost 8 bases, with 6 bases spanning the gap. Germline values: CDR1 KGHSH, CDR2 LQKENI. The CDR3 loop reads CASSPGREAFF. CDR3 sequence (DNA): TGTGCCAGCTCACCAGGGAGGGAAGCTTTCTTT.

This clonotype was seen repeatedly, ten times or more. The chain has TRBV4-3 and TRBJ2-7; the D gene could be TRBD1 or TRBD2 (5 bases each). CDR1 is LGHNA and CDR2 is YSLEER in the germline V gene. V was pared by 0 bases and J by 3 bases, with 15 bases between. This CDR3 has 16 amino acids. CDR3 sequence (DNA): TGCGCCAGCAGCCAAGATGCACAAGGGACCAACTACGAGCAGTACTTC. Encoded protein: CASSQDAQGTNYEQYF.

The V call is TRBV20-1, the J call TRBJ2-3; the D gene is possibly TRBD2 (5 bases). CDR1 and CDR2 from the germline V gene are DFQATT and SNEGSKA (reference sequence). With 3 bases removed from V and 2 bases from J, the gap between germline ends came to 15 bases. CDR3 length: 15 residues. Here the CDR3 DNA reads TGCAGTGCTAGTTTCGCGGGCCTCTACACAGATACGCAGTATTTT. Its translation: CSASFAGLYTDTQYF.

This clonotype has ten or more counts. CDR3 coding DNA: TGCGCCAGCAGCTTGAGTCCTGGACAGGGAATAGATACGCAGTATTTT. It yields the protein CASSLSPGQGIDTQYF. The chain combines TRBV5-1 with TRBJ2-3, with 8 bases lining up with TRBD1. CDR1 and CDR2 from the germline V gene are SGHRS and YFSETQ. Unmatched junction bases numbered 9, after V lost 1 base and J lost 5 bases. The CDR3 loop spans 16 amino acids.

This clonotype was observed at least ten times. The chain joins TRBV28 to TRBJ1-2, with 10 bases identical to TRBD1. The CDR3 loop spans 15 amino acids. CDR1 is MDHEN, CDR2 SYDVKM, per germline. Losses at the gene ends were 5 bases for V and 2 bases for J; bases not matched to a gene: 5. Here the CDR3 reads CASSRTGGWNYGYTF. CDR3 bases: TGTGCCAGCAGTAGGACAGGGGGATGGAACTATGGCTACACCTTC.

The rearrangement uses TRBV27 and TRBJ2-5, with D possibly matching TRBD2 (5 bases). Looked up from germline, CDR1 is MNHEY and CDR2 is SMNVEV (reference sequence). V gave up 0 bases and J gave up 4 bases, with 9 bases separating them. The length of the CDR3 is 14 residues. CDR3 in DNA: TGTGCCAGCAGTTTATCTTGGAGGCCAGAGACCCAGTACTTC. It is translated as CASSLSWRPETQYF.

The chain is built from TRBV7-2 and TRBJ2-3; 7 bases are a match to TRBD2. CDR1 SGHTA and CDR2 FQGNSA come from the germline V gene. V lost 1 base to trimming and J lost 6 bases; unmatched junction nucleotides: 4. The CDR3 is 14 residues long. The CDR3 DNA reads TGTGCCAGCAGCTTAGGGGTACTAGCGGATACGCAGTATTTT. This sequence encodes CASSLGVLADTQYF.

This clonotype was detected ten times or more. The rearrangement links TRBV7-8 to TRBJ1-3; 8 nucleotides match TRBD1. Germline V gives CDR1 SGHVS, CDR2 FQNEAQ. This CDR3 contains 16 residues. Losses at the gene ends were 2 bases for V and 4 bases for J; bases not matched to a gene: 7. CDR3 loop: CASSLWTGPEGNTIYF. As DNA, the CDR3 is TGTGCCAGCAGCTTATGGACAGGGCCAGAGGGAAACACCATATATTTT.

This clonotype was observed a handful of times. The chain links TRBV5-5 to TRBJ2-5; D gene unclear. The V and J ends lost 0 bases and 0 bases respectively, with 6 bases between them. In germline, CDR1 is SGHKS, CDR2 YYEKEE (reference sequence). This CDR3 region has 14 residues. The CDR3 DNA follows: TGTGCCAGCAGCTTGGGACGGAACCAAGAGACCCAGTACTTC. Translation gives CASSLGRNQETQYF.

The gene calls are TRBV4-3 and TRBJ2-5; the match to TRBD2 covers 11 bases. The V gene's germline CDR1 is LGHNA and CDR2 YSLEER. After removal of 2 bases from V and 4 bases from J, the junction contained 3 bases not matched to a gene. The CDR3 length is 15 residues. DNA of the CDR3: TGCGCCAGCAGCCAACTAGCGGGAGGTTCAGAGACCCAGTACTTC. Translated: CASSQLAGGSETQYF.

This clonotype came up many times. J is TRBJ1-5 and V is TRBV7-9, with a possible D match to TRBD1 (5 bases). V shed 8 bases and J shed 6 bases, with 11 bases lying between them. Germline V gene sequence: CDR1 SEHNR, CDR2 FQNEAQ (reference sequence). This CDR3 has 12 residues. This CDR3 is CASGDSGQPQHF. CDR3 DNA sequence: TGTGCCAGCGGCGACAGCGGTCAGCCCCAGCATTTT.

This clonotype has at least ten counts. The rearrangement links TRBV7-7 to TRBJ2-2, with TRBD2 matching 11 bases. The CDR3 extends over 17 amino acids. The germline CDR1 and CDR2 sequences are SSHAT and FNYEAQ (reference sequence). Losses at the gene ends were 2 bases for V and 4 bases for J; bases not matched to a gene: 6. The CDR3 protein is CASSLKLAGAATGELFF. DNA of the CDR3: TGTGCCAGCAGCTTAAAACTAGCGGGAGCGGCCACCGGGGAGCTGTTTTTT.

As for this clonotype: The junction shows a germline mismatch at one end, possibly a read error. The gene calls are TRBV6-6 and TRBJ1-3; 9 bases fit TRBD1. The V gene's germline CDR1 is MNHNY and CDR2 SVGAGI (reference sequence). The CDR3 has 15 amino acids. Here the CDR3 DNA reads TGTGCCAGCAGTTCCCTGGACAGGGGTGAAAACACCTTATATTTT. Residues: CASSSLDRGENTLYF.

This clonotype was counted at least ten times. CDR3 sequence: CASSFGGGLSYNEQFF. As DNA, the CDR3 is TGTGCCAGCAGTTTCGGGGGAGGGCTCTCCTACAATGAGCAGTTCTTC. J is TRBJ2-1 and V is TRBV12-3 or TRBV12-4, with TRBD2 matching over 7 bases. There are 16 residues in the CDR3. V was pared by 3 bases and J by 0 bases, with 5 bases of the junction left unmatched.

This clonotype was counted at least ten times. The CDR3 sequence is CSAWDSTERGYTF. For the CDR3, the DNA is TGCAGTGCTTGGGACTCCACCGAGAGGGGCTACACCTTC. The chain employs TRBV20-1 and TRBJ1-2; weak D call: TRBD1 (5 bases). Deletions cut 5 bases from V and 8 bases from J, with 18 bases between. Germline V CDR1 and CDR2: DFQATT, SNEGSKA (reference sequence). The CDR3 length is 13 residues.

The DNA for the CDR3 is TGCGCCAGCAGCCAAGAGAGAGGACAGGGGGCTTGGAATGAGCAGTTCTTC. It translates to CASSQERGQGAWNEQFF. The V and J genes are TRBV4-3 and TRBJ2-1, with 11 bases lining up with TRBD1. In germline, CDR1 is LGHNA, CDR2 YSLEER. The ends lost 0 bases at V and 7 bases at J; junction bases unmatched: 8. The CDR3 spans 17 residues.

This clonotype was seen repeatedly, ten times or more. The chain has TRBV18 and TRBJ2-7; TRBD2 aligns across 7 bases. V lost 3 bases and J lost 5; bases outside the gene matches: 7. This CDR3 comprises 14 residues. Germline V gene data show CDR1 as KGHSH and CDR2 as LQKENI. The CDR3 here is CASSPRTSSNEQYF. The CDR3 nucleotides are TGTGCCAGCTCACCTCGGACTAGTTCCAACGAGCAGTACTTC.

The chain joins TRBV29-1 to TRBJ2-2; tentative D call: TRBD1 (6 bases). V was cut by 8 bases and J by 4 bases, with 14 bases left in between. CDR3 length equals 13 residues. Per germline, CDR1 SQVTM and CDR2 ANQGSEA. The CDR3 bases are TGCAGCTCTAGGCAGGGGAGCACCGGGGAGCTGTTTTTT. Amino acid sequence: CSSRQGSTGELFF.

DNA for the CDR3: TGCGCCAGCAGCCAAGATTTAAATGGGCCGCTCACAGATACGCAGTATTTT. Its translation is CASSQDLNGPLTDTQYF. The chain recombines TRBV4-1 with TRBJ2-3, with D unresolved. This CDR3 region has 17 residues. Germline V gene sequence: CDR1 MGHRA, CDR2 YSYEKL. The V gene lost 0 bases and the J gene lost 2 bases, with 15 bases spanning the gap.

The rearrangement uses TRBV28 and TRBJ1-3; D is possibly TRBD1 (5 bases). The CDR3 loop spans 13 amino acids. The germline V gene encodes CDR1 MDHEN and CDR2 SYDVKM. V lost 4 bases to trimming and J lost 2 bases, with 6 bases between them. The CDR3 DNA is TGTGCCAGCAGTTCAGGGCCTGGAAACACCATATATTTT. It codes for CASSSGPGNTIYF.

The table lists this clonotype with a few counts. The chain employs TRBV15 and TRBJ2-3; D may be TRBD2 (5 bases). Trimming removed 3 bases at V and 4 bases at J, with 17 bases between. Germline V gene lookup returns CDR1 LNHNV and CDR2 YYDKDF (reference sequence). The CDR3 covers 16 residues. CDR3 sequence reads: CATSRGVPLGADTQYF. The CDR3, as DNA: TGTGCCACCAGCAGGGGAGTACCACTCGGCGCAGATACGCAGTATTTT. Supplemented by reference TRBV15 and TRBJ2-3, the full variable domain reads DAMVIQNPRYQVTQFGKPVTLSCSQTLNHNVMYWYQQKSSQAPKLLFHYYDKDFNNEADTPDNFQSRRPNTSFCFLDIRSPGLGDTAMYLCATSRGVPLGADTQYFGPGTRLTVL.

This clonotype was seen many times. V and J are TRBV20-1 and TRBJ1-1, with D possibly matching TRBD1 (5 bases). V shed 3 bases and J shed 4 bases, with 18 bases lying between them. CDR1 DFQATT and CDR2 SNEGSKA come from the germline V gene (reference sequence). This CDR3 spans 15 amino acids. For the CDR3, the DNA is TGCAGTGCTAGGGGCCGGGACCCGGGGGGCACTGAAGCTTTCTTT. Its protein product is CSARGRDPGGTEAFF.

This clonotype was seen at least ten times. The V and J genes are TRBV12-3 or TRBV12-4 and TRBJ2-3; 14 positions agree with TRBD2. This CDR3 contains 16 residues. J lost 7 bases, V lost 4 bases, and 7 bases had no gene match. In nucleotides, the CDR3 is TGTGCCAGCAGTTCCTCCGGGACTAGCGGGAGATATACGCAGTATTTT. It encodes CASSSSGTSGRYTQYF.

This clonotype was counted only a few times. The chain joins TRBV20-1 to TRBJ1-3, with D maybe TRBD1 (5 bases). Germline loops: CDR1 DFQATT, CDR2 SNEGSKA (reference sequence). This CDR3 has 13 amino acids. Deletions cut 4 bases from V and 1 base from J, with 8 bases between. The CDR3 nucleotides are TGCAGTGCTATAGGGGATTCTGGAAACACCATATATTTT. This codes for CSAIGDSGNTIYF.

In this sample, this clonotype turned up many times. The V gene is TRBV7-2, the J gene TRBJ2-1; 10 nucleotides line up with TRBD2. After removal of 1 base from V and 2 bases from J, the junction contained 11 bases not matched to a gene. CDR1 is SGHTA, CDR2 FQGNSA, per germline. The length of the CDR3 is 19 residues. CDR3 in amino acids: CASSLVGLAETWPYNEQFF. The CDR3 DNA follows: TGTGCCAGCAGCTTAGTCGGACTAGCGGAAACCTGGCCCTACAATGAGCAGTTCTTC.

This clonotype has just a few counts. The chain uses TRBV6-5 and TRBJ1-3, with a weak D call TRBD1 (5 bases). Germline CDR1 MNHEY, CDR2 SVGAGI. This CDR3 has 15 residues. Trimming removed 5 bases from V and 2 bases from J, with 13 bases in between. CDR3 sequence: CASSPRRGTGNTIYF. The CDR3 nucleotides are TGTGCCAGCAGTCCCCGGAGGGGCACTGGAAACACCATATATTTT.